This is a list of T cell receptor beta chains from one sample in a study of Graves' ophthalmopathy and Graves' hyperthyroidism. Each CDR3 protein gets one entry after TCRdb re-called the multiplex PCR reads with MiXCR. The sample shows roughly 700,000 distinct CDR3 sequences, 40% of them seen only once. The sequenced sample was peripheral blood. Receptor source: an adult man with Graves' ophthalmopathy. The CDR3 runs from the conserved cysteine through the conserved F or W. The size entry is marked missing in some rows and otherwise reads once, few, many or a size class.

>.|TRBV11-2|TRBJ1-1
CASSFFRTGKNTEAFF
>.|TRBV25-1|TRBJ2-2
CASSLQGQSATGELFF
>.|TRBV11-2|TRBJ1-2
CASSQEMGRWSGYTF
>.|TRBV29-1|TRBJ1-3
CSVEGSSGNTIYF
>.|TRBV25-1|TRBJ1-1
CASSQWTGLTEAFF
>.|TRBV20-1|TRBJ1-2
CSATGQGHGYTF
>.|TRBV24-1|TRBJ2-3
CATSPGGAGTDTQYF
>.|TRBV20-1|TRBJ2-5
CSARVAGGHLETQYF
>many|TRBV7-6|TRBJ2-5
CASSPGLAAVETQYF
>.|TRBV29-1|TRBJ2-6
CSVDRGGTNGEAF
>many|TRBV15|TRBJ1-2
CATSRAGGDGYTF
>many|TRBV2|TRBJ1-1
CASSEPYHREGTEAFF
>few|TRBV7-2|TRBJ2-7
CASSPSSLQQYF
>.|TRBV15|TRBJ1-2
CATSRLTGNYGYTF
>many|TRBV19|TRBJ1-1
CASSRPGQGNAEAFF
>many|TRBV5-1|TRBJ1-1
CASSFTHGAGNTEAFF
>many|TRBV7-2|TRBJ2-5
CASSPWSRGQETQYF
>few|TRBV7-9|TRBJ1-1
CASSFFGGGTEAFF
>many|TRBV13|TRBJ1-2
CASSLGSTNYGYTF
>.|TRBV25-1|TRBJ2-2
CASSTETGELFF
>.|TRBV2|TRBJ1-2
CASSPPGPYYGYTF
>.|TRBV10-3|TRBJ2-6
CASSEAQGSGANVPTF
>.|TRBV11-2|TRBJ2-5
CASSLVTGRVRMETQYF
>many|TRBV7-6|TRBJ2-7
CASSLGPTLSSYEQYF
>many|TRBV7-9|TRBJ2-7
CASSLALAGSYEQYF
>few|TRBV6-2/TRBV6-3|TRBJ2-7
CASSYQAYEQYF
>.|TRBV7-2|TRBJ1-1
CASSFGVNTEASF
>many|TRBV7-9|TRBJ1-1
CASSFGVRRTEAFF
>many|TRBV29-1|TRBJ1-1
CSVERLEAFF
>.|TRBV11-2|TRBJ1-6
CASSASDSVKSPLHF
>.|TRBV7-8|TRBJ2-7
CASSLVGHYYEQYF
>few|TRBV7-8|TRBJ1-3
CASSSQGNAGNTIYF
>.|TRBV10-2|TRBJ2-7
CASSESTSGSSYEQYF
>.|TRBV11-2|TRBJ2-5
CASSAQQGEETQYF
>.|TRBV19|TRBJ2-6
CASSIAGGAGANVLTF
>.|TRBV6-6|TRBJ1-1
CASSYGSGSAFF
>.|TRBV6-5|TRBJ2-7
CASKRYAGGYEQYF
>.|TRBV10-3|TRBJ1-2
CASSQGRNDGYTF
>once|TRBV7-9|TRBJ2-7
CASSPFRGNYEQYF
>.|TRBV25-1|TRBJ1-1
CASSVWGLAMLF
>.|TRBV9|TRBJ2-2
CASSVTHTSSGELFF
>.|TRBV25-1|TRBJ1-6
CASSGRRGSFALHF
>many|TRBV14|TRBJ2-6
CASSPLVSGANVLTF
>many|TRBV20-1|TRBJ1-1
CSASRQEAFF
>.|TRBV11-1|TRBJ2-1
CASSLTSGNYNEQFF
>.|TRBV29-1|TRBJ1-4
CSVRTGGSEKLFF
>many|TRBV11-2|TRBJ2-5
CASRDGQETQYF
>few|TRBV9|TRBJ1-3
CASSVGAGAGNTIYF
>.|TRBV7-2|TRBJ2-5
CASSLFSDKETQYF
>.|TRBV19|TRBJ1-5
CASKGGQGNQPQHF
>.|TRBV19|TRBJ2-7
CAREDPRSSYEQYF
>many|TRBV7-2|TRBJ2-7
CASSWGHYYEQYF
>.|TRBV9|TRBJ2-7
CASSERLRDYEQYF
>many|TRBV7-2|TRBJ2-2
CASSRGDRYTGELFF
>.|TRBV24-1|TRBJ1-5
CATSGLGQGNQPQHF
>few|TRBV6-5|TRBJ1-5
CASDRDRGRGPQHF
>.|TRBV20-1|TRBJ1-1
CNARPGHETVEAFF
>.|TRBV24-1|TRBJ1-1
CATSDPGTLDTEAFF
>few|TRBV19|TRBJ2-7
CATSIPFGTGGYEQYF
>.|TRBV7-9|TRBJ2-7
CASSPGQGVFEQYF